This note documents a single T cell receptor beta chain sequence. These data come from a study of blood T cell repertoires in COVID-19. The germline gives CDR1 LGHDT, CDR2 YNNKEL (reference sequence). The ends lost 0 bases at V and 4 bases at J; junction bases unmatched: 7. This CDR3 comprises 18 residues. Sequencing used immunoSEQ multiplex PCR; TCRdb keeps in-frame clones, though not all of them. In the table there are about 55,000 clones, 88% of which are singletons. Sequencing was performed on peripheral blood. The receptor was derived from a man between 60 and 75 years old with active COVID-19. The rearrangement uses TRBV3-1 (or the pseudogene TRBV3-2) and TRBJ2-2; 11 nucleotides line up with TRBD2. CDR3 in amino acids: CASSQDRASGRFTGELFF. CDR3 nucleotide sequence: TGTGCCAGCAGCCAAGATAGGGCTAGCGGGAGGTTCACCGGGGAGCTGTTTTTT.